Below, 12 T cell receptor beta chains from the same sample are listed, as sequenced in a study of T cells expressing NK-cell markers. TCRdb derives one entry per CDR3 protein from the 5' RACE reads, leaving out DNA. The listing contains roughly 300,000 distinct CDR3 sequences. Sequenced sample: blood T cells: a sorted CD56 or NKG2C T cell subset, CD4+ or CD8+ T cells, or bulk PBMC T cells (not recorded which). The receptor source for this set is a woman between 18 and 70 years old in good health.

The rearrangement uses TRBV28 and TRBJ2-1; the D call of TRBD2 rests on TCRdb alone, since no DNA is present to check it. The germline CDR1 and CDR2 sequences are MDHEN and SYDVKM. The CDR3 runs to 15 residues. CDR3: CASRKPRAGNNEQFF.

The chain employs TRBV5-1 and TRBJ1-4. The CDR3 contains 14 residues. Germline CDR1 and CDR2: SGHRS and YFSETQ. The CDR3: CASSLSQAHEKLFF.

The chain combines TRBV7-2 with TRBJ1-2. This CDR3 has 12 residues. Germline V gene lookup returns CDR1 SGHTA and CDR2 FQGNSA. CDR3 loop: CASSFQRVGYTF. The complete variable domain, with remaining parts taken from reference TRBV7-2 and TRBJ1-2, reads GAGVSQSPSNKVTEKGKDVELRCDPISGHTALYWYRQSLGQGLEFLIYFQGNSAPDKSGLPSDRFSAERTGGSVSTLTIQRTQQEDSAVYLCASSFQRVGYTFGSGTRLTVV.

The CDR3 sequence: CASSEVVLGETQYF. The chain recombines TRBV2 with TRBJ2-5. The CDR3 runs to 14 residues. Germline CDR1 SNHLY, CDR2 FYNNEI.

This chain uses TRBV30 with TRBJ1-4. Germline loops: CDR1 GTSNPN, CDR2 SVGIG (reference sequence). The CDR3 consists of 13 residues. CDR3 protein: CAWSKTANEKLFF.

The chain recombines TRBV20-1 with TRBJ2-1. This CDR3 has 12 amino acids. Germline loops: CDR1 DFQATT, CDR2 SNEGSKA (reference sequence). The CDR3 sequence: CSARGTYNEQFF.

CDR3 amino acids: CASSIKTGGYGYTF. The chain has TRBV19 and TRBJ1-2; TCRdb reports TRBD1, a call that lacks DNA to check it against. The germline V gene has CDR1 LNHDA and CDR2 SQIVND (reference sequence). This CDR3 is built from 14 residues.

J is TRBJ1-5 and V is TRBV19; there is no DNA to check the TCRdb D call of TRBD1. CDR1 is LNHDA and CDR2 is SQIVND in the germline V gene (reference sequence). There are 14 residues in the CDR3. Here the CDR3 reads CASRDRYSNQPQHF.

The CDR3 reads CASSLTRTQNTGELFF. This chain uses TRBV7-3 with TRBJ2-2; without DNA, the TCRdb call of TRBD1 cannot be checked. Germline values: CDR1 SGHTA, CDR2 FQGTGA. The CDR3 has 16 amino acids.

The chain combines TRBV4-3 with TRBJ2-6; the TRBD2 assignment by TCRdb is unverifiable without DNA. The V gene's germline CDR1 is LGHNA and CDR2 YSLEER. This CDR3 region has 18 residues. The CDR3 sequence: CASSQDGLAGAGANVLTF.

This chain joins TRBV3-1 and TRBJ2-3; as DNA is missing, the TRBD2 call by TCRdb cannot be tested. Germline CDR1 and CDR2: LGHDT and YNNKEL (reference sequence). The CDR3 runs 14 residues. The CDR3 reads CASSHGPYTDTQYF.

The rearrangement links TRBV15 to TRBJ2-5; TCRdb calls TRBD1, which cannot be checked without DNA. Germline CDR1 reads LNHNV; CDR2 reads YYDKDF (reference sequence). This CDR3 is 14 amino acids long. The CDR3 sequence is CATSREDRRETQYF.